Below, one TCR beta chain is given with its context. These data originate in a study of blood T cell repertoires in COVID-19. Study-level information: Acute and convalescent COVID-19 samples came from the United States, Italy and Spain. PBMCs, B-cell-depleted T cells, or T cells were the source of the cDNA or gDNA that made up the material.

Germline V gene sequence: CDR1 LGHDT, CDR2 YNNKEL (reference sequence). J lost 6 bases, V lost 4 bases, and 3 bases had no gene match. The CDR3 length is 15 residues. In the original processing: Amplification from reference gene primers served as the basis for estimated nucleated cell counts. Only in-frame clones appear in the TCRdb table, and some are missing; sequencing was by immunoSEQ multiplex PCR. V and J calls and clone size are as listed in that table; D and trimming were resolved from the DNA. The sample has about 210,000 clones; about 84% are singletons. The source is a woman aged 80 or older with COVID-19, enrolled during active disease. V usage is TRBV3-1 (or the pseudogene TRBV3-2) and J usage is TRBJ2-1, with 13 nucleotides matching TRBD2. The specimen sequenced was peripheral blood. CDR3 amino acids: CASSLTSGGSNEQFF. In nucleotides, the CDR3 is TGTGCCAGCAGCCTGACTAGCGGGGGGTCCAATGAGCAGTTCTTC.